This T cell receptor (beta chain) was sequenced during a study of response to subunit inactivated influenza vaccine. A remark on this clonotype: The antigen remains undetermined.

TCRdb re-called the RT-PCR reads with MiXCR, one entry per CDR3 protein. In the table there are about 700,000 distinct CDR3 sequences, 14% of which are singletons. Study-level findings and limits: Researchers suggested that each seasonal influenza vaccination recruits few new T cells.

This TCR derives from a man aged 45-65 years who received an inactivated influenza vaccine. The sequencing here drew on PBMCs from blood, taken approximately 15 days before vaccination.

In DNA, the CDR3 is TGTGCCAGCTCACCGACGAATGGTCTCGTGAACACTGAAGCTTTCTTT. Amino acid sequence: CASSPTNGLVNTEAFF. V and J are TRBV18 and TRBJ1-1; D is uncertain. CDR1 and CDR2 from the germline V gene are KGHSH and LQKENI. There are 16 residues in the CDR3. V dropped 3 bases and J dropped 0 bases, with 14 bases sitting between them.